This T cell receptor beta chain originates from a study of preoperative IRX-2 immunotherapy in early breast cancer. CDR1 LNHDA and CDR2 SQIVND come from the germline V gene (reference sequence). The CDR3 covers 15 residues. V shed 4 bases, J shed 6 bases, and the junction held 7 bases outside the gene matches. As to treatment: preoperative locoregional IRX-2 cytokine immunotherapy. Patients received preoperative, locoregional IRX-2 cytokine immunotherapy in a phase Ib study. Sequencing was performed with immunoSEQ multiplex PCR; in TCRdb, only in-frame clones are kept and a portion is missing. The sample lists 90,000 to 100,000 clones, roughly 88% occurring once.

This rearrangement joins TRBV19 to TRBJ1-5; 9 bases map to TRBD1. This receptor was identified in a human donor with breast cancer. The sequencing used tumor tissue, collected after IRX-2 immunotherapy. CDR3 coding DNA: TGTGCCAGTAGTAAGGGACAGGGTCATGGTCAGCCCCAGCATTTT. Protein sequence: CASSKGQGHGQPQHF.